Here is one T cell receptor (beta chain) with its context. This sample's time point: recipient sample about 28 days before transplant, after cytoreduction. The sample comes from a study of T cell clonotyping in hematopoietic cell transplantation. Study as a whole: Cytoreduction preceded collection of pretransplant recipient samples.

The assay was immunoSEQ multiplex PCR, and TCRdb's table has in-frame clones only and misses some. The sample records some 40,000 clones, 85% being singletons. V was pared by 0 bases and J by 2 bases, with 8 bases between. CDR1 MNHEY and CDR2 SVGAGI come from the germline V gene. The CDR3 is made up of 14 amino acids. The chain uses TRBV6-5 and TRBJ2-7; D remains ambiguous. Source: peripheral blood mononuclear cells, taken before stem cell transplant. The TCR comes from a man in his 60s with acute myeloid leukemia. Some clones in this sample may be carry-over from other donors' samples. In DNA, the CDR3 is TGTGCCAGCAGTTACTCTCCTCTTCCCTACGAGCAGTACTTC. It translates to CASSYSPLPYEQYF.